This TCR beta chain stems from a study of Ad26.COV2.S vaccination and SARS-CoV-2 variants. Study-level background: Donor got 5x10^10 or 1x10^11 viral particles of Ad26.COV2.S.

Germline lookup yields CDR1 MNHEY and CDR2 SVGEGT. This CDR3 comprises 16 residues. Trimming cost V 2 bases and J 5 bases; bases outside gene matches: 9. Treatment defined: 19 received Ad26.COV2.S at low or high dose, single or two shots; 5 received placebo; per-sample allocation not given. Following the first vaccine or placebo injection, samples were taken on day 63. Overall study results and limits: Measurement of non-spike TCR breadth gave similar results in vaccine and placebo recipients. Total responses of T cells may have been underestimated by the analyses of TCR breadth and depth. Vaccinated individuals (as opposed to placebo recipients) had higher spike-specific TCR breadth.

The assay was immunoSEQ multiplex PCR, and TCRdb's table has in-frame clones only and misses some. The data contain about 480,000 clones, 87% of them singletons. Regarding this clone: The antigen is not known.

This receptor was identified in a person aged 18-60 years who received the Ad26.COV2.S COVID-19 vaccine or a placebo. The rearrangement links TRBV6-2 or TRBV6-3 to TRBJ2-1; 7 positions agree with TRBD2. The sequenced sample was peripheral blood, obtained in a trial of Ad26.COV2.S vaccine versus placebo. In DNA form, the CDR3 reads TGTGCCAGCAGTTACCTGGGAGGGATTGCTCACAATGAGCAGTTCTTC. Its protein product is CASSYLGGIAHNEQFF.